The 20 T cell receptor beta chains presented below share a single source sample, sequenced in a study of CXCR3-negative and CXCR3-positive naive CD8 T cells. UMI-labeled 5' RACE TRB cDNA libraries were prepared from the cells. TCRdb reprocessed the 5' RACE reads, with one entry per CDR3 protein and no DNA. The ten most abundant clones cover more than 0.5% of a sample with tens of thousands of distinct CDR3 sequences. Study-level results: The study found more hydrophobic TRB CDR3s in CXCR3-positive naive cells than in CXCR3-negative naive cells.

No antigen has been assigned to these receptors. Sequenced sample: naive CXCR3+ CD8+ T cells from blood. Described subset: CD45RO-CCR7+CD27+CD95- naive CD8+ T cells expressing CXCR3 (TNR3+). These receptors originate from a human donor in good health. Some clones in this sample may be carry-over from other donors' samples.

This chain uses TRBV7-9 with TRBJ1-2; TCRdb's D call, TRBD1, is unchecked because there is no DNA. The germline V gene encodes CDR1 SEHNR and CDR2 FQNEAQ (reference sequence). The CDR3 covers 14 residues. The CDR3 loop is CASSLAVSQGGYTF.

V is TRBV10-1 and J is TRBJ1-2; with no DNA, the TCRdb D assignment of TRBD1 cannot be verified. Germline values: CDR1 WNHNN, CDR2 SYGVQD (reference sequence). This CDR3 region has 16 residues. Here the CDR3 reads CAISESRGQASDGYTF.

The chain's CDR3 is CASSGTSVSYNEQFF. The V gene is TRBV2, the J gene TRBJ2-1; TCRdb reports TRBD2, a call that lacks DNA to check it against. The CDR3 is 15 residues long. Germline V gives CDR1 SNHLY, CDR2 FYNNEI. Full variable domain (outside the CDR3, taken from reference TRBV2 and TRBJ2-1): EPEVTQTPSHQVTQMGQEVILRCVPISNHLYFYWYRQILGQKVEFLVSFYNNEISEKSEIFDDQFSVERPDGSNFTLKIRSTKLEDSAMYFCASSGTSVSYNEQFFGPGTRLTVL.

The J gene is TRBJ2-3, the V gene TRBV28; TCRdb selects TRBD2, and the lack of DNA leaves this call unchecked. This CDR3 has 15 residues. Germline V gene data show CDR1 as MDHEN and CDR2 as SYDVKM. CDR3 sequence: CASRSSRGITDTQYF.

V is TRBV15 and J is TRBJ2-7; TCRdb reports TRBD1, a call that lacks DNA to check it against. Germline CDR1 is LNHNV and CDR2 is YYDKDF (reference sequence). The CDR3 sequence is 15 residues long. The CDR3 here is CATSSQDSGGHEQYF.

This chain uses TRBV4-3 with TRBJ2-7; TCRdb gives TRBD2 as the D gene, but with no DNA this cannot be confirmed. The CDR3 is 14 residues long. Germline V lookup: CDR1 LGHNA, CDR2 YSLEER. The CDR3 here is CASSHSSGAPEQYF.

The chain links TRBV5-1 to TRBJ2-1; there is no DNA to check the TCRdb D call of TRBD2. The CDR3 has 16 residues. Germline V gene lookup returns CDR1 SGHRS and CDR2 YFSETQ. CDR3 residues: CASSSTSGGGYNEQFF. The variable domain in full, with the rest retrieved from reference TRBV5-1 and TRBJ2-1, is KAGVTQTPRYLIKTRGQQVTLSCSPISGHRSVSWYQQTPGQGLQFLFEYFSETQRNKGNFPGRFSGRQFSNSRSEMNVSTLELGDSALYLCASSSTSGGGYNEQFFGPGTRLTVL.

This chain links TRBV21-1 with TRBJ2-3. TRBV21-1 constitutes a pseudogene. CDR3 length: 14 residues. The chain's CDR3 is CASSSGQNSMAQYF.

The J gene is TRBJ2-7, the V gene TRBV12-3 or TRBV12-4. The CDR3 extends over 13 amino acids. CDR3 loop: CASSLTTFSEQYF.

This sequence joins TRBV27 and TRBJ2-1. This CDR3 has 14 amino acids. From germline, CDR1 is MNHEY and CDR2 SMNVEV (reference sequence). The CDR3 region is CASSLRDSRGEQFF.

The V and J genes are TRBV29-1 and TRBJ2-7; TCRdb's D call of TRBD1 is untestable without DNA. The CDR3 sequence is 12 residues long. CDR1 and CDR2 (germline): SQVTM, ANQGSEA. CDR3 loop: CSVGQGAYEQYF.

The rearrangement joins TRBV10-3 to TRBJ2-7. There are 13 residues in the CDR3. CDR1 is ENHRY, CDR2 SYGVKD, per germline. CDR3 region: CAIREGATYEQYF.

J is TRBJ1-5 and V is TRBV14; as DNA is missing, the TRBD1 call by TCRdb cannot be tested. Per the germline V gene, CDR1 is SGHDN and CDR2 is FVKESK. The CDR3 sequence is 14 residues long. The CDR3: CASSRQGSNQPQHF.

CDR3 sequence reads: CASSSLSTGPNLLGGAFF. The chain links TRBV9 to TRBJ1-1; the D call of TRBD1 rests on TCRdb alone, since no DNA is present to check it. Germline CDR1 SGDLS, CDR2 YYNGEE. The CDR3 sequence is 18 residues long.

CDR3 sequence reads: CSAASFSYEQYF. This sequence joins TRBV29-1 and TRBJ2-7. This CDR3 comprises 12 residues. Germline values: CDR1 SQVTM, CDR2 ANQGSEA.

The chain recombines TRBV29-1 with TRBJ2-7; no DNA is available, so the TRBD2 call from TCRdb remains unchecked. The germline gives CDR1 SQVTM, CDR2 ANQGSEA. This CDR3 comprises 14 residues. The CDR3 is CSVRSEGGVYEQYF.

J is TRBJ2-7 and V is TRBV12-3 or TRBV12-4; the D gene TCRdb calls, TRBD1, cannot be checked with no DNA. The CDR3 loop spans 15 amino acids. The CDR3 protein is CASRPGTGEAYEQYF.

This sequence joins TRBV7-8 and TRBJ1-1. The germline V gene encodes CDR1 SGHVS and CDR2 FQNEAQ. There are 15 residues in the CDR3. CDR3 protein: CASGGDGWEDTEAFF.

V usage is TRBV12-3 or TRBV12-4 and J usage is TRBJ2-1; there is no DNA to check the TCRdb D call of TRBD1. The CDR3 length is 14 residues. The CDR3 protein is CASSFPGIYNEQFF.

The chain has TRBV4-3 and TRBJ1-1; TCRdb's D call, TRBD1, is unchecked because there is no DNA. The CDR3 is 17 amino acids. Germline lookup yields CDR1 LGHNA and CDR2 YSLEER. CDR3 loop: CASSQDRDRRMNTEAFF.